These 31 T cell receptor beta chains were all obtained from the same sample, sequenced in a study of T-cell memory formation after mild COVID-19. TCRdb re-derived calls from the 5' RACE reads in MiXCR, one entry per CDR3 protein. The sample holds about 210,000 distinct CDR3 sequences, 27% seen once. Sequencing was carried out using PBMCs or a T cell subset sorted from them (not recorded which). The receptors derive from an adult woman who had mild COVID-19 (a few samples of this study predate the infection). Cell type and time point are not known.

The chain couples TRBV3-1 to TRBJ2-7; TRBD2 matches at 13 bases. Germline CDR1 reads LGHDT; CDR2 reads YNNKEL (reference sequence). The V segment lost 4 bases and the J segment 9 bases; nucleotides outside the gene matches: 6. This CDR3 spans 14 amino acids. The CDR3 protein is CASSPGTSGTGQYF. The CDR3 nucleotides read TGTGCCAGCAGCCCCGGGACTAGCGGGACTGGGCAGTACTTC.

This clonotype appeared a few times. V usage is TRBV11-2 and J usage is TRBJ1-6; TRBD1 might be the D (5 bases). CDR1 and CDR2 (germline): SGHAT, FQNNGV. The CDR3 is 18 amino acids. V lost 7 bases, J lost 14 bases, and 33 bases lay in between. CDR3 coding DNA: TGTGCCAGCACCATATCATCGGCCAGGGCCCCCCCAGGGTGGGCCCTCCACTTT. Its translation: CASTISSARAPPGWALHF.

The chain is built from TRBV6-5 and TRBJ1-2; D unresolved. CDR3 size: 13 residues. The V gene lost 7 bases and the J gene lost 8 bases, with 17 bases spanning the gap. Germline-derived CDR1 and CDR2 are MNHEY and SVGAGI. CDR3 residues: CASKRSASSGYTF. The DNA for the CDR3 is TGTGCCAGCAAGCGGTCGGCCTCGTCAGGCTACACCTTC.

The chain's CDR3 is CASSLTGGDSPLHF. The CDR3 DNA reads TGTGCCAGCAGCTTGACAGGGGGGGATTCACCCCTCCACTTT. This sequence joins TRBV5-4 and TRBJ1-6; TRBD1 matches 8 bases. The germline gives CDR1 SGHNT, CDR2 YYREEE (reference sequence). The CDR3 is made up of 14 amino acids. The trim removed 1 base at V and 8 bases at J, leaving 2 bases unmatched.

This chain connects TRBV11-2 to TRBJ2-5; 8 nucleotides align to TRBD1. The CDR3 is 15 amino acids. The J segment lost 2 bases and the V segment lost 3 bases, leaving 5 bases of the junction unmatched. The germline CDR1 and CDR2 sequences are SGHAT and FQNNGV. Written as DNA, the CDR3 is TGTGCCAGCAGCTTTACAGGGGGTCCTCAAGAGACCCAGTACTTC. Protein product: CASSFTGGPQETQYF.

The chain's CDR3 is CSARPTGVRNQPQHF. The CDR3 DNA reads TGCAGTGCTAGGCCAACAGGGGTTCGGAATCAGCCCCAGCATTTT. The chain joins TRBV20-1 to TRBJ1-5; 7 nucleotides agree with TRBD1. Germline V CDR1 and CDR2: DFQATT, SNEGSKA (reference sequence). The CDR3 is made up of 15 amino acids. V gave up 3 bases and J gave up 4 bases; unmatched junction bases: 9.

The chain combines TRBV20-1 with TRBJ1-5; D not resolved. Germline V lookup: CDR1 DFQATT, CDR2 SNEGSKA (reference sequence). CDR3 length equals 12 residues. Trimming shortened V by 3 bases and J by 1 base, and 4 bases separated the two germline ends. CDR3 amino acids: CSASPSNQPQHF. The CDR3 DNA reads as TGCAGTGCTAGTCCCAGCAATCAGCCCCAGCATTTT.

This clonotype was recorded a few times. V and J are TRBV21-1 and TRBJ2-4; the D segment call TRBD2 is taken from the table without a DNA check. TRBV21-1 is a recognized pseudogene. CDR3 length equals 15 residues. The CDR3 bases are TGTGCCAGCCCCTATGAGAGGGAAGGCAAAAACATTCAGTACTTC. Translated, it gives CASPYEREGKNIQYF.

The CDR3 sequence: CASSLTGQRGTDTQYF. Here the CDR3 DNA reads TGTGCCAGCAGCTTAACGGGGCAGCGGGGGACAGATACGCAGTATTTT. The rearrangement joins TRBV7-3 to TRBJ2-3; 8 positions match TRBD2. The germline gives CDR1 SGHTA, CDR2 FQGTGA. The CDR3 is 16 residues long. V lost 0 bases to trimming and J lost 3 bases; unmatched junction nucleotides: 5.

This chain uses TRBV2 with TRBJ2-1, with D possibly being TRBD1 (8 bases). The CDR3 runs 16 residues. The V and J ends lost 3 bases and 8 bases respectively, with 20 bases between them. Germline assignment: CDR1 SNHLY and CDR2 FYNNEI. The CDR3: CASSEVPHRGGDEQFF. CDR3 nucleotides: TGTGCCAGCAGTGAGGTCCCCCACAGGGGGGGAGATGAGCAGTTCTTC.

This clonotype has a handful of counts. CDR3: CASSLVVGLGTDTQYF. CDR3 nucleotides: TGTGCCAGCAGCTTGGTAGTGGGACTAGGCACAGATACGCAGTATTTT. This chain uses TRBV7-2 with TRBJ2-3; 8 bases match TRBD2. This CDR3 is 16 amino acids long. The germline CDR1 and CDR2 sequences are SGHTA and FQGNSA. V dropped 3 bases and J dropped 1; count of bases not matched to a gene: 6.

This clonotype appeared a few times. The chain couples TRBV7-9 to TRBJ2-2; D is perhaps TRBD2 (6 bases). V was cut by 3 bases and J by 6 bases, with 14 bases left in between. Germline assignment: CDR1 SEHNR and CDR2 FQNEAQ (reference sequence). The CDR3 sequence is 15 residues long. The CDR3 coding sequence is TGTGCCAGCAGCTTGAGCCGGAGGGTTTCCGGGGAGCTGTTTTTT. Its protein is CASSLSRRVSGELFF.

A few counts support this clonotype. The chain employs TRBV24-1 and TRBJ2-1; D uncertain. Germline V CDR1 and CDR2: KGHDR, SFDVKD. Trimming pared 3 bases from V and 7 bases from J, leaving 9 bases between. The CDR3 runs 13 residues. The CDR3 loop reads CATSDRTGNEQFF. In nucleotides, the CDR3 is TGTGCCACCAGTGATCGGACGGGTAATGAGCAGTTCTTC.

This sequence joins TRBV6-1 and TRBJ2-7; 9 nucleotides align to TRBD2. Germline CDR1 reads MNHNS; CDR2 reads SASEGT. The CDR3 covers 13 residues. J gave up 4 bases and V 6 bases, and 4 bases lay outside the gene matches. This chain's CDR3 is CASRGTSLYEQYF. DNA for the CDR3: TGTGCCAGCAGGGGGACTAGCTTGTACGAGCAGTACTTC.

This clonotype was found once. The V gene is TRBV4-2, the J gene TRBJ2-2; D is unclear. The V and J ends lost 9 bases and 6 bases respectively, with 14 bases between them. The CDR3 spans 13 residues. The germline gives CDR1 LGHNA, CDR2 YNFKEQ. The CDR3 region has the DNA TGTGCCAGAAGTCGCTCTGGGGCCGGGGAGCTGTTTTTT. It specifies CARSRSGAGELFF.

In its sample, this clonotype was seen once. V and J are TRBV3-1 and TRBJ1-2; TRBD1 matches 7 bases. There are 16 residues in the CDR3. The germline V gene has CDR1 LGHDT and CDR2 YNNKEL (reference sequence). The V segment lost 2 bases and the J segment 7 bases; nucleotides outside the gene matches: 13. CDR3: CASSQNQGVVMGGYTF. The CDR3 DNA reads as TGTGCCAGCAGCCAAAACCAGGGGGTAGTAATGGGTGGCTACACCTTC. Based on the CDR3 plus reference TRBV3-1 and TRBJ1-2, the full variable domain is DTAVSQTPKYLVTQMGNDKSIKCEQNLGHDTMYWYKQDSKKFLKIMFSYNNKELIINETVPNRFSPKSPDKAHLNLHINSLELGDSAVYFCASSQNQGVVMGGYTFGSGTRLTVV.

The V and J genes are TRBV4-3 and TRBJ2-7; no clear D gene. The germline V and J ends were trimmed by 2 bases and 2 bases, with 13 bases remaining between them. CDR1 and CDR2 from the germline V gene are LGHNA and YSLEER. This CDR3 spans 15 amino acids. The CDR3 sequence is CASSQHSRGTYEQYF. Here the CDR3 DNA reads TGCGCCAGCAGCCAACACTCCCGCGGTACCTACGAGCAGTACTTC.

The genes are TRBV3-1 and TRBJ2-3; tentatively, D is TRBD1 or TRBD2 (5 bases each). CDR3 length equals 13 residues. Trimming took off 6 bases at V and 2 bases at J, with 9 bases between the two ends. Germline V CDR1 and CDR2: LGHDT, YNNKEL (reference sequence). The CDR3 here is CASSGGATDTQYF. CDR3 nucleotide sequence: TGTGCCAGCAGTGGGGGTGCCACAGATACGCAGTATTTT.

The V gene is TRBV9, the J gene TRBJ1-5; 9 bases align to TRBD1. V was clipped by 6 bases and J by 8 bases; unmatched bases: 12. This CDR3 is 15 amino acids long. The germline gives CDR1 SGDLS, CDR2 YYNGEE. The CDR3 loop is CASIRRTGVNEPQHF. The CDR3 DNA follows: TGTGCCAGCATCCGGAGGACAGGGGTTAATGAGCCCCAGCATTTT.

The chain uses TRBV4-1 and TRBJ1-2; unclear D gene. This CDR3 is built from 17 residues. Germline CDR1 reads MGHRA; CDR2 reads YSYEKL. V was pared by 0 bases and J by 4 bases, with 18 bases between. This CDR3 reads CASSQEPGLRGIYGYTF. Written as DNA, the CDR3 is TGCGCCAGCAGCCAAGAACCCGGTCTACGCGGGATCTATGGCTACACCTTC.

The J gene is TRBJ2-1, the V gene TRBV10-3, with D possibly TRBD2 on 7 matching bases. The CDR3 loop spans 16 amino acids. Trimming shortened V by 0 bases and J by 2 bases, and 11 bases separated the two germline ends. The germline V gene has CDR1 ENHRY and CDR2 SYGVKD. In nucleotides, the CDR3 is TGTGCCATCAGTGAGTCGGGGGGGGCCGCCTACAATGAGCAGTTCTTC. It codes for CAISESGGAAYNEQFF.

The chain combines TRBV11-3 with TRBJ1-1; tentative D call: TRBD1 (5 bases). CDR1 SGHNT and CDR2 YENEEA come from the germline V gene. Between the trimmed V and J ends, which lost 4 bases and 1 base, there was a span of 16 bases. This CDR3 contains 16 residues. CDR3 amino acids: CASSSHLGLRNTEAFF. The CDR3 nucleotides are TGTGCCAGCAGCTCCCATCTGGGGCTTAGGAACACTGAAGCTTTCTTT.

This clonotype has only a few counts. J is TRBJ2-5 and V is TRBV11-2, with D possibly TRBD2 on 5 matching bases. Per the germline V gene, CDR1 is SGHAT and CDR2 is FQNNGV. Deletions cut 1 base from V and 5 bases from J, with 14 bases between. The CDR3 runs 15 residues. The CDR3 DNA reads TGTGCCAGCAGCTTAGGAGGGTCCCCCGGGGAGACCCAGTACTTC. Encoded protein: CASSLGGSPGETQYF.

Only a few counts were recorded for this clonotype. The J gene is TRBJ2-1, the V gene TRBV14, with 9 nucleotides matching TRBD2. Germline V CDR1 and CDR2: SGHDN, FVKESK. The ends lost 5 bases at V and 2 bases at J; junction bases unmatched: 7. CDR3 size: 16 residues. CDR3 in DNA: TGTGCCAGCAGCTTTAGCGGGAGCGGGGCCTACAATGAGCAGTTCTTC. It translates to CASSFSGSGAYNEQFF.

CDR3 protein: CASSLDFGTGAPQPQHF. CDR3 DNA sequence: TGCGCCAGCAGTCTAGATTTCGGGACAGGGGCGCCTCAGCCCCAGCATTTT. The chain couples TRBV4-1 to TRBJ1-5; TRBD1 aligns across 10 bases. J gave up 6 bases and V 6 bases, and 14 bases lay outside the gene matches. The germline V gene encodes CDR1 MGHRA and CDR2 YSYEKL. CDR3 length: 17 amino acids.

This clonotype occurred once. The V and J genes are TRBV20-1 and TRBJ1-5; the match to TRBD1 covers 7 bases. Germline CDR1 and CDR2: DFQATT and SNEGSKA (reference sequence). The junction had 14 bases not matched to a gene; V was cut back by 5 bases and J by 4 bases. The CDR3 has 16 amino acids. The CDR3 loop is CSAWRWGDRSNQPQHF. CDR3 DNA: TGCAGTGCTTGGAGATGGGGGGACAGATCGAATCAGCCCCAGCATTTT.

CDR3 sequence reads: CASLLSGANVLTF. DNA of the CDR3: TGTGCCTCCCTGCTCTCTGGGGCCAACGTCCTGACTTTC. The chain employs TRBV19 and TRBJ2-6; D remains unclear. Trimming stripped 11 bases from V and 0 bases from J, with 8 bases between. Germline V gene lookup returns CDR1 LNHDA and CDR2 SQIVND (reference sequence). The CDR3 contains 13 residues.

CDR3 DNA sequence: TGTGCCAGCAGCCAAGGAAGGGGTTTGCTCGATGAAAAACTGTTTTTT. Amino acids: CASSQGRGLLDEKLFF. This chain links TRBV4-2 with TRBJ1-4; tentative D call: TRBD1 (5 bases). Trimming removed 1 base at V and 6 bases at J, with 15 bases between. This CDR3 spans 16 amino acids. Per the germline V gene, CDR1 is LGHNA and CDR2 is YNFKEQ.

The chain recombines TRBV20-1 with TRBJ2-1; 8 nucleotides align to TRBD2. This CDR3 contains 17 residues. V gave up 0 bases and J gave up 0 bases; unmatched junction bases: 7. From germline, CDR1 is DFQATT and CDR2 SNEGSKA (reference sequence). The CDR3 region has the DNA TGCAGTGCTAGAGATTTCCGGGGGGGTAGCTCCTACAATGAGCAGTTCTTC. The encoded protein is CSARDFRGGSSYNEQFF.

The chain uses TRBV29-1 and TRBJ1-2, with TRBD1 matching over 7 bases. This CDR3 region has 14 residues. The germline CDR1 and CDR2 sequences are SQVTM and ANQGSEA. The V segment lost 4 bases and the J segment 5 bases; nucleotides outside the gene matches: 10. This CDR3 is CSVGVVGQVYGYTF. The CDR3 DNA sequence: TGCAGCGTTGGAGTGGTCGGACAGGTATATGGCTACACCTTC.

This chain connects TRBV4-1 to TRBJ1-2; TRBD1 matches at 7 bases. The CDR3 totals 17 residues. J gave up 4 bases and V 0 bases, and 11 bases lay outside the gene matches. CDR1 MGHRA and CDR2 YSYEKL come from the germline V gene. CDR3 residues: CASSQDLGLGQRYGYTF. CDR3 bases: TGCGCCAGCAGCCAAGATCTGGGACTGGGACAGCGCTATGGCTACACCTTC.